These 24 T cell receptor beta chains originate from one sample sequenced in a study of cytomegalovirus exposure and HLA in healthy donors. 60 Vbeta and 13 Jbeta primers were used in PCR. The protocol was immunoSEQ multiplex PCR, while the TCRdb copy is restricted to in-frame clones and leaves out a portion. The table lists 100,000 to 150,000 clones, about 80% of them singletons, with more than 7% in the top ten. The sample consisted of PBMCs. The receptors shown here come from a woman in her forties or fifties in good health and CMV-seropositive.

Here the CDR3 reads CASSKGGPLAPPRGELFF. In nucleotides, the CDR3 is TGTGCCAGCAGCAAAGGGGGGCCTCTCGCCCCGCCGAGGGGGGAGCTGTTTTTT. J is TRBJ2-2 and V is TRBV21-1; whether TRBD1, the table's D call, matches the DNA was not checked. TRBV21-1 corresponds to a pseudogene. CDR3 length: 18 amino acids.

This chain connects TRBV5-4 to TRBJ2-7; 8 bases align to TRBD2. The CDR3 extends over 16 amino acids. V was clipped by 0 bases and J by 0 bases; unmatched bases: 5. Germline assignment: CDR1 SGHNT and CDR2 YYREEE (reference sequence). CDR3 sequence: CASSLGAGGASYEQYF. The CDR3 DNA reads as TGTGCCAGCAGCTTGGGGGCCGGGGGGGCCTCCTACGAGCAGTACTTC.

This clone was seen a handful of times. This CDR3 is CASSEYGQGYETQYF. The CDR3 DNA sequence: TGTGCCAGCTCAGAGTACGGACAGGGGTACGAGACCCAGTACTTC. This chain connects TRBV18 to TRBJ2-5, with 9 bases that match TRBD1. V lost 5 bases, J lost 5 bases, and 9 bases stayed unmatched. The germline CDR1 and CDR2 sequences are KGHSH and LQKENI. This CDR3 has 15 residues.

This clone came up a few times. V and J are TRBV25-1 and TRBJ1-1, with a weak D call TRBD1 (5 bases). Deletions cut 3 bases from V and 4 bases from J, with 15 bases between. The CDR3 loop spans 15 amino acids. The germline CDR1 and CDR2 sequences are MGHDK and SYGVNS. Written as DNA, the CDR3 is TGTGCCAGCAGTGATGGCAGGGTAAGAGGCACTGAAGCTTTCTTT. This gives the protein CASSDGRVRGTEAFF.

The chain couples TRBV9 to TRBJ1-5, with 9 bases matching TRBD1. The junction had 7 bases not matched to a gene; V was cut back by 7 bases and J by 5 bases. CDR3 length equals 14 residues. The V gene's germline CDR1 is SGDLS and CDR2 YYNGEE. The CDR3 nucleotides are TGTGCCAGCTCCACCGGGACAGGGTATCAGCCCCAGCATTTT. The encoded protein is CASSTGTGYQPQHF.

This chain joins TRBV7-9 and TRBJ2-3, with D possibly being TRBD1 (6 bases). The CDR3 length is 16 residues. The germline V and J ends were trimmed by 5 bases and 0 bases, with 15 bases remaining between them. Germline CDR1 is SEHNR and CDR2 is FQNEAQ (reference sequence). CDR3 sequence reads: CASSTYRDTSTDTQYF. The CDR3 DNA reads as TGTGCCAGCAGCACCTACAGGGATACTAGCACAGATACGCAGTATTTT.

The chain is built from TRBV5-1 and TRBJ2-2, with D unresolved. There are 14 residues in the CDR3. The germline CDR1 and CDR2 sequences are SGHRS and YFSETQ. Trimming took off 4 bases at V and 4 bases at J, with 11 bases between the two ends. The CDR3 loop reads CASSEQTVTGELFF. In nucleotides, the CDR3 is TGCGCCAGCAGCGAACAGACGGTCACCGGGGAGCTGTTTTTT.

This clone has only a few counts. The gene calls are TRBV28 and TRBJ1-6; possibly TRBD1 for D (5 bases). Germline V gene lookup returns CDR1 MDHEN and CDR2 SYDVKM. V lost 6 bases, J lost 7 bases, and 19 bases lay in between. This CDR3 comprises 16 residues. The CDR3 spells CASRPIGQGFNSPLHF. In DNA form, the CDR3 reads TGTGCCAGCAGGCCAATTGGGCAGGGATTCAATTCACCCCTCCACTTT.

This clone has just one count. The chain combines TRBV4-2 with TRBJ2-3; D ambiguous. Deletions cut 4 bases from V and 2 bases from J, with 19 bases between. The CDR3 consists of 17 residues. CDR1 is LGHNA and CDR2 is YNFKEQ in the germline V gene. CDR3 sequence reads: CASSRAWAMTNTDTQYF. In DNA form, the CDR3 reads TGTGCCAGCAGCCGGGCGTGGGCGATGACAAACACAGATACGCAGTATTTT.

This sequence joins TRBV25-1 and TRBJ1-4; no clear D gene. Germline lookup yields CDR1 MGHDK and CDR2 SYGVNS. V was cut by 2 bases and J by 0 bases, with 4 bases left in between. The CDR3 is 14 amino acids. CDR3 DNA sequence: TGTGCCAGCAGTGAACAGGCAACTAATGAAAAACTGTTTTTT. As protein: CASSEQATNEKLFF.

The V and J genes are TRBV5-1 and TRBJ1-3; 8 bases are a match to TRBD1. With V trimmed by 3 bases and J by 0 bases, 8 bases remained unmatched. CDR1 is SGHRS and CDR2 is YFSETQ in the germline V gene. There are 17 residues in the CDR3. CDR3 coding DNA: TGCGCCAGCAGCTGGGGACAGGACACCTACTCTGGAAACACCATATATTTT. It encodes CASSWGQDTYSGNTIYF.

The chain carries TRBV2 and TRBJ2-1; TRBD2 agrees at 8 bases. The trim removed 4 bases at V and 5 bases at J, leaving 4 bases unmatched. Germline V lookup: CDR1 SNHLY, CDR2 FYNNEI. The length of the CDR3 is 14 residues. The CDR3 DNA reads TGTGCCAGCAGTGGTCTAGCGGGTGACAATGAGCAGTTCTTC. Residues: CASSGLAGDNEQFF.

This chain links TRBV7-2 with TRBJ1-2; D is perhaps TRBD1 (5 bases). Germline lookup yields CDR1 SGHTA and CDR2 FQGNSA. Trimming cost V 0 bases and J 2 bases, with 7 bases left between them. This CDR3 has 14 residues. The chain's CDR3 is CASSLAGGNYGYTF. The CDR3 DNA sequence: TGTGCCAGCAGCTTAGCCGGGGGAAACTATGGCTACACCTTC.

The chain joins TRBV18 to TRBJ1-4; tentatively, D is TRBD1 (5 bases). CDR1 is KGHSH, CDR2 LQKENI, per germline. V was pared by 3 bases and J by 4 bases, with 15 bases between. This CDR3 comprises 16 residues. CDR3 loop: CASSPLDTGSNEKLFF. CDR3 nucleotides: TGTGCCAGCTCACCTTTGGACACAGGAAGTAATGAAAAACTGTTTTTT.

The gene calls are TRBV27 and TRBJ1-2; a possible D gene is TRBD1 (5 bases). The CDR3 length is 13 residues. V lost 2 bases and J 13 bases, leaving 17 bases between the germline ends. From germline, CDR1 is MNHEY and CDR2 SMNVEV (reference sequence). CDR3 in amino acids: CASSLERGGACTF. The CDR3 DNA reads TGTGCCAGCAGTTTAGAGCGGGGGGGAGCTTGCACCTTC.

This clone showed up just once. This sequence joins TRBV5-1 and TRBJ2-5; 9 nucleotides agree with TRBD1. Germline V gene data show CDR1 as SGHRS and CDR2 as YFSETQ. With 2 bases clipped from V and 2 bases from J, the junction kept 4 bases outside the gene matches. The CDR3 consists of 15 residues. Written as DNA, the CDR3 is TGCGCCAGCAGCTTCCTCGGACAGGGGCAAGAGACCCAGTACTTC. It codes for CASSFLGQGQETQYF. The whole variable domain, remainder taken from reference TRBV5-1 and TRBJ2-5, is KAGVTQTPRYLIKTRGQQVTLSCSPISGHRSVSWYQQTPGQGLQFLFEYFSETQRNKGNFPGRFSGRQFSNSRSEMNVSTLELGDSALYLCASSFLGQGQETQYFGPGTRLLVL.

This rearrangement joins TRBV6-6 to TRBJ2-1, with 10 positions matching TRBD2. J gave up 4 bases and V 2 bases, and 2 bases lay outside the gene matches. Per the germline V gene, CDR1 is MNHNY and CDR2 is SVGAGI (reference sequence). This CDR3 comprises 15 residues. Here the CDR3 DNA reads TGTGCCAGCAGTTACGGACTAGCGGTGTACAATGAGCAGTTCTTC. The encoded protein is CASSYGLAVYNEQFF.

This sequence joins TRBV7-2 and TRBJ2-7; 9 nucleotides align to TRBD1. V shed 2 bases, J shed 5 bases, and the junction held 7 bases outside the gene matches. The CDR3 contains 15 residues. Germline lookup yields CDR1 SGHTA and CDR2 FQGNSA. For the CDR3, the DNA is TGTGCCAGCAGCTTAAAACAGGGGGCGAATGACGAGCAGTACTTC. This gives the protein CASSLKQGANDEQYF.

The chain uses TRBV6-5 and TRBJ1-4, with D maybe TRBD1 (5 bases). This CDR3 region has 16 residues. Looked up from germline, CDR1 is MNHEY and CDR2 is SVGAGI. V was clipped by 4 bases and J by 0 bases, with 12 bases between them. CDR3 sequence (DNA): TGTGCCAGCAGTTCCCGGACACATGCAACTAATGAAAAACTGTTTTTT. Translation gives CASSSRTHATNEKLFF.

The V gene is TRBV11-3, the J gene TRBJ2-6; tentative D call: TRBD2 (5 bases). Trimming took 5 bases from V and 0 from J, leaving 11 bases between them. The germline V gene encodes CDR1 SGHNT and CDR2 YENEEA. This CDR3 is built from 16 residues. CDR3 nucleotides: TGTGCCAGCAGCCCGAGCGGATCCTCTGGGGCCAACGTCCTGACTTTC. Residues: CASSPSGSSGANVLTF.

This rearrangement joins TRBV7-2 to TRBJ2-1; maybe TRBD2 (6 bases). Trimming took off 2 bases at V and 0 bases at J, with 11 bases between the two ends. The CDR3 runs 16 residues. Germline V gene sequence: CDR1 SGHTA, CDR2 FQGNSA. CDR3 DNA sequence: TGTGCCAGCAGCTTAAACCTGGGGGGCTCCTACAATGAGCAGTTCTTC. It is translated as CASSLNLGGSYNEQFF. Drawing the rest from reference TRBV7-2 and TRBJ2-1, the complete variable domain is GAGVSQSPSNKVTEKGKDVELRCDPISGHTALYWYRQSLGQGLEFLIYFQGNSAPDKSGLPSDRFSAERTGGSVSTLTIQRTQQEDSAVYLCASSLNLGGSYNEQFFGPGTRLTVL.

The chain uses TRBV7-2 and TRBJ2-7, with 9 nucleotides matching TRBD2. Germline assignment: CDR1 SGHTA and CDR2 FQGNSA. The ends lost 2 bases at V and 4 bases at J; junction bases unmatched: 9. This CDR3 spans 16 amino acids. CDR3: CASSLTLGSGSYEQYF. In DNA, the CDR3 is TGTGCCAGCAGCTTAACCCTAGGTAGCGGGAGTTACGAGCAGTACTTC.

V is TRBV5-4 and J is TRBJ2-1, with 10 bases fitting TRBD2. The CDR3 runs to 14 residues. The junction had 4 bases not matched to a gene; V was cut back by 5 bases and J by 5 bases. CDR1 and CDR2 (germline): SGHNT, YYREEE (reference sequence). The CDR3 sequence is CASRRTSGDNEQFF. Here the CDR3 DNA reads TGTGCCAGCAGGCGTACTAGCGGGGACAATGAGCAGTTCTTC.

The gene calls are TRBV9 and TRBJ1-1; TRBD1 matches 7 bases. V dropped 4 bases and J dropped 1; count of bases not matched to a gene: 7. The length of the CDR3 is 15 residues. Germline CDR1 and CDR2: SGDLS and YYNGEE. This chain's CDR3 is CASSRGGGSNTEAFF. The CDR3 DNA is TGTGCCAGCAGCCGAGGGGGCGGATCGAACACTGAAGCTTTCTTT.